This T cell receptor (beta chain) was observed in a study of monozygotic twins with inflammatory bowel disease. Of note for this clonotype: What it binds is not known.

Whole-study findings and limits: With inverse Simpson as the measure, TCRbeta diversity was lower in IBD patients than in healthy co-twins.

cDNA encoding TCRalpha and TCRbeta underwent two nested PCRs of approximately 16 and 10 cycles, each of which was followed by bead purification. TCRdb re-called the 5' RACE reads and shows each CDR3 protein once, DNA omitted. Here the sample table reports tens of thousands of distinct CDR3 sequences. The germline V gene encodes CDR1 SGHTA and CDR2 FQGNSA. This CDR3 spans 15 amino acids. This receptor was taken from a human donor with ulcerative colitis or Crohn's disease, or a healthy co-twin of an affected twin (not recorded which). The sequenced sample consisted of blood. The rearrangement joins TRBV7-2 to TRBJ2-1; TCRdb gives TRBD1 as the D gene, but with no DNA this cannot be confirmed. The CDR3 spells CASSLWGGGYNEQFF. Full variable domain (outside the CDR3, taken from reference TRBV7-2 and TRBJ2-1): GAGVSQSPSNKVTEKGKDVELRCDPISGHTALYWYRQSLGQGLEFLIYFQGNSAPDKSGLPSDRFSAERTGGSVSTLTIQRTQQEDSAVYLCASSLWGGGYNEQFFGPGTRLTVL.